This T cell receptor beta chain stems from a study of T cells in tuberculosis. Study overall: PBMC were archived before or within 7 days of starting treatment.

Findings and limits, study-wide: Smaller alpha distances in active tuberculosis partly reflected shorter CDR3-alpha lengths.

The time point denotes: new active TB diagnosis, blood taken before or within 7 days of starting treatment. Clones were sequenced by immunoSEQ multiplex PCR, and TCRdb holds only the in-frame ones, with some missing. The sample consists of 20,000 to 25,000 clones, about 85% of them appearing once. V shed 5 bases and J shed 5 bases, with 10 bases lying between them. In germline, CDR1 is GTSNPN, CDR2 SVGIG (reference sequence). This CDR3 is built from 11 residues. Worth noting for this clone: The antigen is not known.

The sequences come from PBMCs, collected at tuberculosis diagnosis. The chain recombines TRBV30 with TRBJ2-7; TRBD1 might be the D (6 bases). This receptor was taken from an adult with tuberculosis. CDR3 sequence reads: CAWVNRDEQYF. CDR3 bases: TGTGCCTGGGTTAACAGGGACGAGCAGTACTTC.